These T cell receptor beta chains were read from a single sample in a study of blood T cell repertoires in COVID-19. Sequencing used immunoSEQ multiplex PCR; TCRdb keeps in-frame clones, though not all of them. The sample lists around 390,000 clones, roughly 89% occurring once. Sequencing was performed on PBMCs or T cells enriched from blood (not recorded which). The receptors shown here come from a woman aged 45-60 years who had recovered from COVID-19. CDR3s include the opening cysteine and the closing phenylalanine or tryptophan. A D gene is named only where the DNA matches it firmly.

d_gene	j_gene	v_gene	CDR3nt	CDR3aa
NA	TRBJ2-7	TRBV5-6	TGTGCCAGCAGCCCCCAATATGCGGTAACCTACGAGCAGTACTTC	CASSPQYAVTYEQYF
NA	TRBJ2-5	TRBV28	TGTGCCAGCAGTTTTAGGCGGGGATACCCTCGAGAGACCCAGTACTTC	CASSFRRGYPRETQYF
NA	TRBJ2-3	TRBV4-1	TGCGCCAGCAGCCAAGAAAGCGGGACCTTAGGGGGGGATACGCAGTATTTT	CASSQESGTLGGDTQYF
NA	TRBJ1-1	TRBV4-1	TGCGCCAGCAGCCCCAGGACACTTAACACTGAAGCTTTCTTT	CASSPRTLNTEAFF
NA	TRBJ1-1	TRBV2	TGTGCCAGCTCCGGCCCCGAGGGCACTGAAGCTTTCTTT	CASSGPEGTEAFF
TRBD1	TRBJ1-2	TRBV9	TGTGCCAGCAGCACAAACACAGGGGGCGACGGCTACACCTTC	CASSTNTGGDGYTF
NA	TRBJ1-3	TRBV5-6	TGTGCCAGCGGACTGTTCTCTGGAAACACCATATATTTT	CASGLFSGNTIYF
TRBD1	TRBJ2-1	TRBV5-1	TGCGCCAGCAGCACCGGACAGGGGATAAGCTCCTACAATGAGCAGTTCTTC	CASSTGQGISSYNEQFF
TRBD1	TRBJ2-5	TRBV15	TGTGCCACCAGCACCGGGACAGGGTATCCGGAGACCCAGTACTTC	CATSTGTGYPETQYF
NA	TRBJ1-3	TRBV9	TGTGCCAGCAGCGTAGATGCCCCCTACGTCGCGAACACCATATATTTT	CASSVDAPYVANTIYF
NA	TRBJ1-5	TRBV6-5	TGTGCCAGCAGTTTCAACAGGGACAATCAGCCCCAGCATTTT	CASSFNRDNQPQHF
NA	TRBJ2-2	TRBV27	TGTGCCAGCAGTATGGGGCCTTTCACCGGGGAGCTGTTTTTT	CASSMGPFTGELFF
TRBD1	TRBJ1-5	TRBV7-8	TGTGCCAGCAGCTTAGCGGAGGGACAGGGGGTCAATCAGCCCCAGCATTTT	CASSLAEGQGVNQPQHF
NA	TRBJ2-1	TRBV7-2	TGTGCCAGCAGCTTAAGAGCGACTTCCTACAATGAGCAGTTCTTC	CASSLRATSYNEQFF
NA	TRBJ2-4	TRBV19	TGTGCCAGTAGTAGCCGGGGGATTCTAGCCAAAAACATTCAGTACTTC	CASSSRGILAKNIQYF
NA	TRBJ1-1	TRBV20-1	TGCAGTGCGGGCTCCGCTGAAGCTTTCTTT	CSAGSAEAFF